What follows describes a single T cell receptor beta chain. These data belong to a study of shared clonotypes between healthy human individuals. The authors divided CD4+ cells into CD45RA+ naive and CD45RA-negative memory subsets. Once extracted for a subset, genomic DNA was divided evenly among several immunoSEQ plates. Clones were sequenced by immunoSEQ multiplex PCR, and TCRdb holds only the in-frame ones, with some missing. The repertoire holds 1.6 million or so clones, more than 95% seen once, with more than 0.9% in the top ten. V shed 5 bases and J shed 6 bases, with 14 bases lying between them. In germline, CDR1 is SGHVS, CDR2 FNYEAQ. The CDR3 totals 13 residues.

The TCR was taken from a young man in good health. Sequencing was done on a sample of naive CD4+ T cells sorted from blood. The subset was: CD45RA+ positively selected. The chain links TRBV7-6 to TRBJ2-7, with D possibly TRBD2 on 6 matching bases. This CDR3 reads CASSKRAPGEQYF. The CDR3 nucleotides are TGTGCCAGCAGCAAGCGGGCCCCCGGCGAGCAGTACTTC.